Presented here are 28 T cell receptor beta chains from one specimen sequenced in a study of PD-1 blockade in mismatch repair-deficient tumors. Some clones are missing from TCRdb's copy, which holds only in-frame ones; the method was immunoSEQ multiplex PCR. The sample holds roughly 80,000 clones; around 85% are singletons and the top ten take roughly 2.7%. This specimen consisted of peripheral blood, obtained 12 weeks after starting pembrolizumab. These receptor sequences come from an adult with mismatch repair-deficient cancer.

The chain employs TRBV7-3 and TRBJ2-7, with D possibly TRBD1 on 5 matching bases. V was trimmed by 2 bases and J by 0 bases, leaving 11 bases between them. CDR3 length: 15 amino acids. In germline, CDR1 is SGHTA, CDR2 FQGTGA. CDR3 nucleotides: TGTGCCAGCAGCTTAGGGGCCAGCTCCTCCTACGAGCAGTACTTC. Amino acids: CASSLGASSSYEQYF.

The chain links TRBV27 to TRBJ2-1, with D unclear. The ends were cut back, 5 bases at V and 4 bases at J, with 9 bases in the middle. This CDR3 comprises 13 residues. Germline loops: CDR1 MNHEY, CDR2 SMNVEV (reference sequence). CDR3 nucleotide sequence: TGTGCCAGCAGTCCCAAGCCATACAATGAGCAGTTCTTC. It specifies CASSPKPYNEQFF.

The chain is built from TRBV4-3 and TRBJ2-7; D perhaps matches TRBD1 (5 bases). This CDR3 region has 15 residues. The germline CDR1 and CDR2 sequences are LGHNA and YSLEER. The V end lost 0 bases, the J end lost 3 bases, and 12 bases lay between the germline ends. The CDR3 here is CASSQDFVRDYEQYF. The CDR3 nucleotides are TGCGCCAGCAGCCAAGATTTTGTCAGGGACTACGAGCAGTACTTC.

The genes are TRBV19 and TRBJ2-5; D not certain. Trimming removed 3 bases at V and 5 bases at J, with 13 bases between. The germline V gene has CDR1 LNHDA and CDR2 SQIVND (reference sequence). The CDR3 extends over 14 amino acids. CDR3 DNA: TGTGCCAGTAGTATTGGCCCGGGCGCCGAGACCCAGTACTTC. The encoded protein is CASSIGPGAETQYF.

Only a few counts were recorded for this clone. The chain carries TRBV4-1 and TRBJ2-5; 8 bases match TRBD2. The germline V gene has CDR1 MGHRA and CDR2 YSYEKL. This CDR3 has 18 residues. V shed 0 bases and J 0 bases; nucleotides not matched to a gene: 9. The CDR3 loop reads CASSQERGAGAYQETQYF. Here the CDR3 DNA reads TGCGCCAGCAGCCAAGAAAGGGGAGCGGGAGCGTACCAAGAGACCCAGTACTTC.

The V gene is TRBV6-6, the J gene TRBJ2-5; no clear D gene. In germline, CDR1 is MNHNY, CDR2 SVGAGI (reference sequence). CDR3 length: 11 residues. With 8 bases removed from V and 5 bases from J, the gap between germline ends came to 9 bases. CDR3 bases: TGTGCCAGCTGCCAAGAGGAGACCCAGTACTTC. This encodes CASCQEETQYF.

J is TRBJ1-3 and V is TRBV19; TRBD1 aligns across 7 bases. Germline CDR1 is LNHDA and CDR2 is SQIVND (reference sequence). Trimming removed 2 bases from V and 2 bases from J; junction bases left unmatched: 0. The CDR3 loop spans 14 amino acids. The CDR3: CASSIQGAGNTIYF. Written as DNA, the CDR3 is TGTGCCAGTAGTATACAGGGGGCTGGAAACACCATATATTTT.

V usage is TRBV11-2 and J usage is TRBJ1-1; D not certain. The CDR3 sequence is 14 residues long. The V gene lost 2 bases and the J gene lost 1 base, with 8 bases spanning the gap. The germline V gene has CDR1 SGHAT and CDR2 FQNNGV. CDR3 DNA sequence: TGTGCCAGCAGCTTAATGTCGGGGAACACTGAAGCTTTCTTT. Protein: CASSLMSGNTEAFF. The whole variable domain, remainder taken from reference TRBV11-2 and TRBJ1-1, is EAGVAQSPRYKIIEKRQSVAFWCNPISGHATLYWYQQILGQGPKLLIQFQNNGVVDDSQLPKDRFSAERLKGVDSTLKIQPAKLEDSAVYLCASSLMSGNTEAFFGQGTRLTVV.

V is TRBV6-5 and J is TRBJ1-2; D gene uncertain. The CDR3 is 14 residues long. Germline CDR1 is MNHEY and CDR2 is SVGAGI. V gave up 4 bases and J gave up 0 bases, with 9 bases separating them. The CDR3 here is CASSSGDPNYGYTF. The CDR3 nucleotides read TGTGCCAGCAGTTCGGGAGACCCTAACTATGGCTACACCTTC.

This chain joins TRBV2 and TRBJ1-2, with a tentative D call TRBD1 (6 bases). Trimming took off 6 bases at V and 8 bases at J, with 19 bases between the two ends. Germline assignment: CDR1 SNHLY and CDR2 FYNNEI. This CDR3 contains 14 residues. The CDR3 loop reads CASRSGQTLGGYTF. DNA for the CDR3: TGTGCCAGCAGATCGGGACAAACCTTAGGAGGCTACACCTTC.

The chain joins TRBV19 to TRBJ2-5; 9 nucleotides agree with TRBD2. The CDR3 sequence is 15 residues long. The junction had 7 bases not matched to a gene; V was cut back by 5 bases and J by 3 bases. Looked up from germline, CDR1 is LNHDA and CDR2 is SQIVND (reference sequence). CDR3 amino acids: CASSRNVAGEETQYF. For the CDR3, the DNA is TGTGCCAGTAGTCGAAATGTAGCGGGGGAAGAGACCCAGTACTTC.

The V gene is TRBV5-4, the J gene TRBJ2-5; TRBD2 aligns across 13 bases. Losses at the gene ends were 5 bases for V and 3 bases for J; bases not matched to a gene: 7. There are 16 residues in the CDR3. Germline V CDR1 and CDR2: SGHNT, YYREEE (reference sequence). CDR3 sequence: CASSGLAGAGEETQYF. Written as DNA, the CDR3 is TGTGCCAGCAGTGGACTAGCGGGAGCTGGTGAAGAGACCCAGTACTTC.

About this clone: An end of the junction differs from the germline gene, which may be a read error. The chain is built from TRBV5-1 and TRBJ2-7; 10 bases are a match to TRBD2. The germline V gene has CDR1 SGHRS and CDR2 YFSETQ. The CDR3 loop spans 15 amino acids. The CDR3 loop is CASSSLLAGTYEQYF. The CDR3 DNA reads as TGTGCCAGCAGCTCCCTACTAGCGGGGACCTACGAGCAGTACTTC.

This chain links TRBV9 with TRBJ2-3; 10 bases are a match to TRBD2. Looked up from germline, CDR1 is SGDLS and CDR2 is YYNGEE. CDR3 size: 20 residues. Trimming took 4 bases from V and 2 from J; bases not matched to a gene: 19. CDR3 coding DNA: TGTGCCAGCAGCTCCCCCATGGGGGGTAGCGGGAGGCGGGTCACAGATACGCAGTATTTT. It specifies CASSSPMGGSGRRVTDTQYF.

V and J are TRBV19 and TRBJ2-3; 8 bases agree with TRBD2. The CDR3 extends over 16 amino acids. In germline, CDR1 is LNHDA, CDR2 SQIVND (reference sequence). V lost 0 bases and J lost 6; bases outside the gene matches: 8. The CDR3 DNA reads TGTGCCAGTAGTATAGAAGCGGGAGATTCAGGTGATACGCAGTATTTT. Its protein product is CASSIEAGDSGDTQYF.

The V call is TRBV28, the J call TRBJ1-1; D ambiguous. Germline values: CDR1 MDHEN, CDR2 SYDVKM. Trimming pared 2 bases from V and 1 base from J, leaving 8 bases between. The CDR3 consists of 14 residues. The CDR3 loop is CASSLPAPNTEAFF. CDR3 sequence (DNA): TGTGCCAGCAGTTTACCCGCCCCGAACACTGAAGCTTTCTTT.

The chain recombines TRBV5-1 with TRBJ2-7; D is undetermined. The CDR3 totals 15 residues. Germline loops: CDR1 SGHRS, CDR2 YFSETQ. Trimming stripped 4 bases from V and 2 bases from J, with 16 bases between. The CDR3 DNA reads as TGCGCCAGCAGCCCCTTCGGGCAGGTCACCTACGAGCAGTACTTC. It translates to CASSPFGQVTYEQYF.

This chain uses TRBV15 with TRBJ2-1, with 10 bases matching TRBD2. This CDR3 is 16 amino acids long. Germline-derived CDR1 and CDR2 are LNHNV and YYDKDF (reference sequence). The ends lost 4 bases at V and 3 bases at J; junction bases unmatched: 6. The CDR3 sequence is CATSNLGLADYNEQFF. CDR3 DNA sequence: TGTGCCACCAGCAATTTAGGACTAGCGGACTACAATGAGCAGTTCTTC.

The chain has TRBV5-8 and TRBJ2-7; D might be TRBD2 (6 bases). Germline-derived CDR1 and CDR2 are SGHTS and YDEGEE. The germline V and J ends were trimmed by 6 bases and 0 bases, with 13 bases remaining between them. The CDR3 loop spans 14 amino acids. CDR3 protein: CASIVAESSYEQYF. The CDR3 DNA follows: TGTGCCAGCATAGTAGCGGAGAGCTCCTACGAGCAGTACTTC.

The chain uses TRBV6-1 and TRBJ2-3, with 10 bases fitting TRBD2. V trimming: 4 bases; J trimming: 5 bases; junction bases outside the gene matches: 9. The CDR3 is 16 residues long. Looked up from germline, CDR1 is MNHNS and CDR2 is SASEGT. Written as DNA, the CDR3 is TGTGCCAGCAGTGGGACACTAGGACTAGCGGTAGATACGCAGTATTTT. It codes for CASSGTLGLAVDTQYF.

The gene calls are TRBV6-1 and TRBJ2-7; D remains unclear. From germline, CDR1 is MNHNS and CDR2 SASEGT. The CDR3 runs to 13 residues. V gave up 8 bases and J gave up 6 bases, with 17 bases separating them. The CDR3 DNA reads TGTGCCAGCCGAGACTTGGTCTGGGGCGAGCAGTACTTC. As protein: CASRDLVWGEQYF.

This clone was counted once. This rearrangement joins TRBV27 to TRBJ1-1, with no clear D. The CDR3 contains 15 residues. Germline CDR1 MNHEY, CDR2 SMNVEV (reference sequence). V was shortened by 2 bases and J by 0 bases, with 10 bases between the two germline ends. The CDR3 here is CASSLVGGMNTEAFF. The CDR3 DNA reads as TGTGCCAGCAGTTTAGTGGGCGGGATGAACACTGAAGCTTTCTTT.

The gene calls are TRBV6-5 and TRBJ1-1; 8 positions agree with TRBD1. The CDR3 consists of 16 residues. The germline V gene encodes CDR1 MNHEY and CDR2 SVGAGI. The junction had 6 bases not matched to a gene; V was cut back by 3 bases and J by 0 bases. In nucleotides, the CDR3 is TGTGCCAGCAGTTATGTTCAGGGGGCCTTGAACACTGAAGCTTTCTTT. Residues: CASSYVQGALNTEAFF.

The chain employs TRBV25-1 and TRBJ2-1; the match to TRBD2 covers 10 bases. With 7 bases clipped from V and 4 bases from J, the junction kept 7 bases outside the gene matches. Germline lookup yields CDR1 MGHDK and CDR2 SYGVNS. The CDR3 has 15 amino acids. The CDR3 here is CASIAGTSVYNEQFF. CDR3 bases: TGTGCCAGCATTGCCGGGACTAGCGTATACAATGAGCAGTTCTTC.

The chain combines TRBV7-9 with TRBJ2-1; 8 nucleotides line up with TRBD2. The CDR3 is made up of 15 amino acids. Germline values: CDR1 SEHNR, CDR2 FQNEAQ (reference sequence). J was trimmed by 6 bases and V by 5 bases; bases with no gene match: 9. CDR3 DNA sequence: TGTGCCAGCAGCGCAAGCGGGAGTCTCGGCAATGAGCAGTTCTTC. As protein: CASSASGSLGNEQFF.

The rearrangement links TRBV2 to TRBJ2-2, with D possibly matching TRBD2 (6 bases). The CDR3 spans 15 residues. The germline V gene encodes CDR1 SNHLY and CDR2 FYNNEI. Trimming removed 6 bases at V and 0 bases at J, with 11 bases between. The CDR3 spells CASRAGTSNTGELFF. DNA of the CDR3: TGTGCCAGCAGAGCCGGGACTTCGAACACCGGGGAGCTGTTTTTT.

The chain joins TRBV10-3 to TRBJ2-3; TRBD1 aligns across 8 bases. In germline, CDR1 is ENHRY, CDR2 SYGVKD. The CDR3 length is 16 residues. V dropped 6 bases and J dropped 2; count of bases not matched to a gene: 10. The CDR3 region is CAIRDPQGAFTDTQYF. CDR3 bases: TGTGCCATCAGGGACCCCCAGGGGGCGTTCACAGATACGCAGTATTTT.

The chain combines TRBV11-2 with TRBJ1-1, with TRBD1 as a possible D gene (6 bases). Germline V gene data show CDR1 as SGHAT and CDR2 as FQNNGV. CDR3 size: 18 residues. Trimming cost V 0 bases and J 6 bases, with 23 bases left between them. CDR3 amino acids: CASSLEGGAKGGSAEAFF. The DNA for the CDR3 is TGTGCCAGCAGCTTAGAAGGCGGGGCAAAGGGGGGATCGGCTGAAGCTTTCTTT.